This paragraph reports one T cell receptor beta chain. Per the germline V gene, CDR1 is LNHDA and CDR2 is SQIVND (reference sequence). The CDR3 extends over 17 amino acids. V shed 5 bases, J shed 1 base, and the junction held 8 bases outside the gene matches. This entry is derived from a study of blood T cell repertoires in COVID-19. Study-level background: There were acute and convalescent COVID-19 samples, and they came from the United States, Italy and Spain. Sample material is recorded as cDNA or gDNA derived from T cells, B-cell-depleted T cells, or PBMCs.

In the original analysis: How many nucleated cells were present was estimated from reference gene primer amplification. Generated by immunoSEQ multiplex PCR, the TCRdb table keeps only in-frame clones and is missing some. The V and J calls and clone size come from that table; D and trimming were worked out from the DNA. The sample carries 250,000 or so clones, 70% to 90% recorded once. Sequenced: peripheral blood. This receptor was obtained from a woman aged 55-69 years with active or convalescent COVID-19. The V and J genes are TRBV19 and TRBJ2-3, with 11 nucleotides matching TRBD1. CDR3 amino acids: CASSAPGQGEGTDTQYF. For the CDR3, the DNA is TGTGCCAGTAGTGCCCCGGGACAGGGGGAAGGCACAGATACGCAGTATTTT.